This T cell receptor beta chain comes out of a study of blood T cells in healthy people across ages. The CDR3 covers 10 residues. Trimming shortened V by 11 bases and J by 4 bases, and 8 bases separated the two germline ends. To note about this clonotype: Its cognate antigen is unknown.

Sample-barcoded 5' priming and a J-beta primer mix drove a second PCR of about 7 to 11 cycles. A template-switch adaptor that had 12 random nucleotides put a tag on each cDNA molecule. TCRdb used MiXCR to reprocess the 5' RACE reads, holding one entry per CDR3 protein. The data contain roughly 650,000 distinct CDR3 sequences, approximately 30% of them singletons. Notes on the study in general: Roughly linear age-related decline in beta diversity appeared, significant by age roughly 40.

Sequencing used blood. The source is a woman of 80 years or more in good health. The V gene is TRBV12-3 or TRBV12-4, the J gene TRBJ2-5; weak D call: TRBD1 (5 bases). Here the CDR3 DNA reads TGTGCCTCTGGGGCAGAGACCCAGTACTTC. Protein: CASGAETQYF.